This entry is about one T cell receptor beta chain. What it binds is not known. Via the markers CD45RO/CCR7/CD25/CD127/CD95/CD27, stem cell-like memory, regulatory, central memory and naive CD4+ cells were sorted. The entry originates in a study of beta chain features in type 1 diabetes. Study-wide findings and caveats: People with Type 1 diabetes carried modestly yet significantly shorter TCRB CDR3s in all four CD4+ subsets. In type 1 diabetes patients, VDJ junctions had fewer insertions; deletions at these junctions were more frequent.

The length of the CDR3 is 15 residues. The ends lost 8 bases at V and 0 bases at J; junction bases unmatched: 10. The germline gives CDR1 GTSNPN, CDR2 SVGIG (reference sequence). The whole isolated RNA underwent reverse transcription, so sequencing captured expressed TCRB transcripts. Here immunoSEQ multiplex PCR was the method, and the copy in TCRdb shows in-frame clones only, minus some. The repertoire consists of about 700,000 clones, with roughly 12% occurring once and the leading ten covering 0.02% to 0.025%. The specimen was naive CD4+ T cells from blood. The V call is TRBV30, the J call TRBJ2-3, with 8 bases matching TRBD2. This receptor was obtained from a man between 18 and 29 years old with type 1 diabetes. CDR3 bases: TGTGCCGTAACGGGCGGGGGGTTTAGCACAGATACGCAGTATTTT. Its translation is CAVTGGGFSTDTQYF. The complete variable domain, with remaining parts taken from reference TRBV30 and TRBJ2-3, reads SQTIHQWPATLVQPVGSPLSLECTVEGTSNPNLYWYRQAAGRGLQLLFYSVGIGQISSEVPQNLSASRPQDRQFILSSKKLLLSDSGFYLCAVTGGGFSTDTQYFGPGTRLTVL.